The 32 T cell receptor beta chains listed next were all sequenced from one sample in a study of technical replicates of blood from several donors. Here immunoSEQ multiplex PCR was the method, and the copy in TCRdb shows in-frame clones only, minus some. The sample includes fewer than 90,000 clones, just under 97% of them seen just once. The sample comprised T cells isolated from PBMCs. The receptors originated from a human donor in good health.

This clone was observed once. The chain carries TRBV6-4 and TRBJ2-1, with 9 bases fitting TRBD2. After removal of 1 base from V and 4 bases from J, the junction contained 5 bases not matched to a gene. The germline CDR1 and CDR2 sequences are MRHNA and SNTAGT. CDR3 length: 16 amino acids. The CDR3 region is CASSDWSSGAYNEQFF. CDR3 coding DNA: TGTGCCAGCAGTGACTGGTCTAGCGGGGCTTACAATGAGCAGTTCTTC.

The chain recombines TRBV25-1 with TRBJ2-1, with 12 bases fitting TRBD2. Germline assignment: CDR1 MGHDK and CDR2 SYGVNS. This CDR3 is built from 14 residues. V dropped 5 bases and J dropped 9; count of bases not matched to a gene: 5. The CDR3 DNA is TGTGCCAGCAGTCTCCGGACTAGCGGGGTTGAGCAGTTCTTC. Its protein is CASSLRTSGVEQFF.

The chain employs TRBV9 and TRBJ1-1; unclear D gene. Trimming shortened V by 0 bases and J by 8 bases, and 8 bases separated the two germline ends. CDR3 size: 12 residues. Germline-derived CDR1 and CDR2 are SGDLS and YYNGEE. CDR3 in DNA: TGTGCCAGCAGCGTAGCTGGGGAGGAAGCTTTCTTT. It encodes CASSVAGEEAFF. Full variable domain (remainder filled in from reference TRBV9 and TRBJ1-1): DSGVTQTPKHLITATGQRVTLRCSPRSGDLSVYWYQQSLDQGLQFLIQYYNGEERAKGNILERFSAQQFPDLHSELNLSSLELGDSALYFCASSVAGEEAFFGQGTRLTVV.

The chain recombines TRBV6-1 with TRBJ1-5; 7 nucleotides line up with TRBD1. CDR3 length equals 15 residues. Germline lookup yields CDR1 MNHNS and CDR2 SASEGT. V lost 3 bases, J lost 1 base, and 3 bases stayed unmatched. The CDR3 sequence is CASSEMGQSNQPQHF. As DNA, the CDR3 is TGTGCCAGCAGTGAGATGGGACAGAGCAATCAGCCCCAGCATTTT.

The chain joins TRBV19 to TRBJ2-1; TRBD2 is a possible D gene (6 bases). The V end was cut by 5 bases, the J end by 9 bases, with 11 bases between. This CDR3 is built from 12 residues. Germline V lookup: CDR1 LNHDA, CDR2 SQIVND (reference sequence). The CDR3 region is CASSAWGGEQFF. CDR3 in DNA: TGTGCCAGTAGTGCTTGGGGAGGTGAGCAGTTCTTC.

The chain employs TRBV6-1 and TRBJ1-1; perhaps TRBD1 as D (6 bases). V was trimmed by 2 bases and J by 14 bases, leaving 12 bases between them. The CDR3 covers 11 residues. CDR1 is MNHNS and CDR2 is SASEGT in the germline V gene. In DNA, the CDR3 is TGTGCCAGCAGTGAAAGGGGGGAGGGGTTCTTT. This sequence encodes CASSERGEGFF.

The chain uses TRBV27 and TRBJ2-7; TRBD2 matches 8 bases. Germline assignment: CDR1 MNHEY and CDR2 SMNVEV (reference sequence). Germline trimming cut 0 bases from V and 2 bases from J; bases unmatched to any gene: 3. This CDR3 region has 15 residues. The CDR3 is CASSLSTSGTYEQYF. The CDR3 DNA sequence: TGTGCCAGCAGTTTATCCACTAGCGGCACCTACGAGCAGTACTTC.

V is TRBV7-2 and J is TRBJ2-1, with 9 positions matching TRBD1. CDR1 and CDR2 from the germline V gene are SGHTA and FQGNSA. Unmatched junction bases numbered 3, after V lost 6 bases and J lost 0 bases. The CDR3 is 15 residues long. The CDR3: CASSRDRASYNEQFF. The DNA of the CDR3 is TGTGCCAGCAGTCGGGACAGGGCCTCCTACAATGAGCAGTTCTTC.

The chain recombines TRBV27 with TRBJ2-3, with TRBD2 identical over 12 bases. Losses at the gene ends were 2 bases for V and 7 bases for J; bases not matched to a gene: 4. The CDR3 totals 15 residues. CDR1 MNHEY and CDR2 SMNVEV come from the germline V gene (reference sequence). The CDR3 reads CASSLLAGGPNTQYF. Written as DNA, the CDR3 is TGTGCCAGCAGTTTACTAGCGGGGGGGCCGAATACGCAGTATTTT.

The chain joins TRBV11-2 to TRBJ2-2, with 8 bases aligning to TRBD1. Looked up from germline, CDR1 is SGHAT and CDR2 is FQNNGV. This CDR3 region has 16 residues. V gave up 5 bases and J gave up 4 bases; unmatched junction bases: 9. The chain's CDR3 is CASSPDRGGPTGELFF. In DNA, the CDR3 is TGTGCCAGCAGCCCCGACAGGGGCGGACCCACCGGGGAGCTGTTTTTT. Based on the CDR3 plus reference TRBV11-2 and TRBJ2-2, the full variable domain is EAGVAQSPRYKIIEKRQSVAFWCNPISGHATLYWYQQILGQGPKLLIQFQNNGVVDDSQLPKDRFSAERLKGVDSTLKIQPAKLEDSAVYLCASSPDRGGPTGELFFGEGSRLTVL.

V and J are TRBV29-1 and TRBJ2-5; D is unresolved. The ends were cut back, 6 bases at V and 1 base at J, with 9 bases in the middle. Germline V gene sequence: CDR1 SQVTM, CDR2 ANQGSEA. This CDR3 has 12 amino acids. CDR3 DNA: TGCAGCGTCATACAGATCCAAGAGACCCAGTACTTC. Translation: CSVIQIQETQYF. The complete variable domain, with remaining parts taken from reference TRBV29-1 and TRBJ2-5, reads SAVISQKPSRDICQRGTSLTIQCQVDSQVTMMFWYRQQPGQSLTLIATANQGSEATYESGFVIDKFPISRPNLTFSTLTVSNMSPEDSSIYLCSVIQIQETQYFGPGTRLLVL.

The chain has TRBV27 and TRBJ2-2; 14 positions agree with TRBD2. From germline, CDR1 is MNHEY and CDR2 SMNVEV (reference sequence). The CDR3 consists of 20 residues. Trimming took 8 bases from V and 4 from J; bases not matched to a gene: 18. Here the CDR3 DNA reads TGTGCCAGCGCTCCCGCAGGAGGACTAGCGGGAGGTCGGGGCACCGGGGAGCTGTTTTTT. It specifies CASAPAGGLAGGRGTGELFF.

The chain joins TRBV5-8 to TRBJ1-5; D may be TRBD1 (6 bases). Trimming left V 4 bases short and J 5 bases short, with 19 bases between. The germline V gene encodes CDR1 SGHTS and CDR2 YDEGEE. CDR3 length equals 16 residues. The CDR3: CASSPYLGAGHQPQHF. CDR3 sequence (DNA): TGTGCCAGCAGCCCGTACCTGGGGGCAGGTCATCAGCCCCAGCATTTT.

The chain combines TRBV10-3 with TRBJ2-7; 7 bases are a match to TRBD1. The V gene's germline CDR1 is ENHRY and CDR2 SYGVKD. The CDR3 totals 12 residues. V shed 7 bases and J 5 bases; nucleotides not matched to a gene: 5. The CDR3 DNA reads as TGTGCCATCAAAAGGGGGCTGGACGAGCAGTACTTC. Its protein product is CAIKRGLDEQYF.

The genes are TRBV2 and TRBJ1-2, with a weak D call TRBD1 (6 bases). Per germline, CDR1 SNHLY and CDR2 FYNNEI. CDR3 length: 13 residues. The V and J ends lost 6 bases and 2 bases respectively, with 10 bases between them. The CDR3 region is CASRGALNYGYTF. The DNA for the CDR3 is TGTGCCAGCAGGGGGGCGCTGAACTATGGCTACACCTTC.

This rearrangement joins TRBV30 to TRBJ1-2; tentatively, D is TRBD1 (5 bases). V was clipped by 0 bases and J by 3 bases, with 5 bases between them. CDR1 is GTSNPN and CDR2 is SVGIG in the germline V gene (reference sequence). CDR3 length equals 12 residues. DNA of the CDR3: TGTGCCTGGAGTGTGGGGCACTATGGCTACACCTTC. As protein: CAWSVGHYGYTF.

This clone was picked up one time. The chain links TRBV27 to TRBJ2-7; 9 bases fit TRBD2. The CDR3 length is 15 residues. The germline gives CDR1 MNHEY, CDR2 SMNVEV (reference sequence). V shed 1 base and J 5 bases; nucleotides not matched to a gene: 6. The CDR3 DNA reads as TGTGCCAGCAGTTTATTCGCGGGAGGGCAGGACGAGCAGTACTTC. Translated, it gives CASSLFAGGQDEQYF.

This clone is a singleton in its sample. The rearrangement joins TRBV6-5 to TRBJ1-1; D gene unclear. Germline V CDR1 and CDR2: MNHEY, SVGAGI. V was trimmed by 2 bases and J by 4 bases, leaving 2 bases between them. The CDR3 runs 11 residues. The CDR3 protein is CASSYRTEAFF. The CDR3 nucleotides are TGTGCCAGCAGTTACCGCACTGAAGCTTTCTTT.

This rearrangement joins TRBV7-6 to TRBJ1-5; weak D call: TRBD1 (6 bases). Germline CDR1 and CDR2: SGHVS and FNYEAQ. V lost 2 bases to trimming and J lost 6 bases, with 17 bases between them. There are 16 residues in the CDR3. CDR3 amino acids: CASSLNANREGQPQHF. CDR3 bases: TGTGCCAGCAGCTTAAATGCAAACAGGGAAGGTCAGCCCCAGCATTTT.

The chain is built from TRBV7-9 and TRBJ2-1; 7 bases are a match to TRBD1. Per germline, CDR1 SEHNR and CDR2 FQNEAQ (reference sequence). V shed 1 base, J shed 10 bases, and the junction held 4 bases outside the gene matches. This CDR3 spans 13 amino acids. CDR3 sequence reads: CASSLEGAGEQFF. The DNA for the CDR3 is TGTGCCAGCAGCTTAGAGGGGGCCGGGGAGCAGTTCTTC.

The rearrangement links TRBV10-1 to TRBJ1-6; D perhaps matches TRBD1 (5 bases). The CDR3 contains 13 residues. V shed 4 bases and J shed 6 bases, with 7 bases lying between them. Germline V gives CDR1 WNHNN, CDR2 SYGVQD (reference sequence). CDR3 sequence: CASSAGANSPLHF. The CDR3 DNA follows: TGCGCCAGCAGTGCTGGGGCTAATTCACCCCTCCACTTT.

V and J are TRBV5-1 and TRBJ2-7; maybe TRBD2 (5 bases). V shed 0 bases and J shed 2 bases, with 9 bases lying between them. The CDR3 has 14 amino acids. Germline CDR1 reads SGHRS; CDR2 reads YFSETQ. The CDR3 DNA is TGCGCCAGCAGCTTGGAAGGGAGCCCCTACGAGCAGTACTTC. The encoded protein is CASSLEGSPYEQYF.

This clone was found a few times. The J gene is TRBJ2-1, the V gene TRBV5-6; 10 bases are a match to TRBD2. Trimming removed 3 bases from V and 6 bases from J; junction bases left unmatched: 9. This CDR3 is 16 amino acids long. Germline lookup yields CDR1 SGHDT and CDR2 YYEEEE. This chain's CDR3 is CASSSSWRTSGNEQFF. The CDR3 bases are TGTGCCAGCAGCTCTAGTTGGCGGACTAGCGGCAATGAGCAGTTCTTC.

CDR3 sequence reads: CASSQERYEQYF. For the CDR3, the DNA is TGCGCCAGCAGCCAGGAACGCTACGAGCAGTACTTC. The J gene is TRBJ2-7, the V gene TRBV5-1; D gene unclear. With 4 bases removed from V and 3 bases from J, the gap between germline ends came to 8 bases. Germline CDR1 is SGHRS and CDR2 is YFSETQ. The CDR3 length is 12 residues.

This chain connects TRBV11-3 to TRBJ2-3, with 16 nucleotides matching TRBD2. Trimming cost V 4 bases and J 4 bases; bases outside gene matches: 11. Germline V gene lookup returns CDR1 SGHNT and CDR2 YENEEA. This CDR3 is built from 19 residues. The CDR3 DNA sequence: TGTGCCAGCAGCTCAAACGGGACTAGCGGGGGGGCTGCACCAGATACGCAGTATTTT. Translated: CASSSNGTSGGAAPDTQYF.

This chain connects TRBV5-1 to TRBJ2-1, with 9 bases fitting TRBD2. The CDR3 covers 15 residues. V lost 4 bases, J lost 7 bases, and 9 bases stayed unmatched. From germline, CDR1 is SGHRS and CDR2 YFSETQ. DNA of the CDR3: TGCGCCAGCAGCCCCTTTAGCGGGAGTGGGAATGAGCAGTTCTTC. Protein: CASSPFSGSGNEQFF.

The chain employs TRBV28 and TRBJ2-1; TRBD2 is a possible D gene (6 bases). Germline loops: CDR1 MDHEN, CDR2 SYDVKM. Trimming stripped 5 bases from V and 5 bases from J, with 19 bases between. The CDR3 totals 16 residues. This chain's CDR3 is CASSVDGGREDNEQFF. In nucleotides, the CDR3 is TGTGCCAGCAGTGTCGACGGGGGTAGGGAGGACAATGAGCAGTTCTTC.

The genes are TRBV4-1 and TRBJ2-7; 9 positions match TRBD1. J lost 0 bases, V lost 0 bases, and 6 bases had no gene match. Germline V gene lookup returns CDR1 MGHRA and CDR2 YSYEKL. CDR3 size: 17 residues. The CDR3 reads CASSQENLGQGSYEQYF. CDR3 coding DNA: TGCGCCAGCAGCCAAGAGAATTTGGGACAGGGCTCCTACGAGCAGTACTTC.

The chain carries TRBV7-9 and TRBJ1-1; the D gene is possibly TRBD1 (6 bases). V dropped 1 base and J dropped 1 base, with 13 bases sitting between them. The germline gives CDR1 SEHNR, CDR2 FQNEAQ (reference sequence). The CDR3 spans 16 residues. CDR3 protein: CASSLGGGRGNTEAFF. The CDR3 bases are TGTGCCAGCAGCTTAGGAGGGGGACGGGGGAACACTGAAGCTTTCTTT.

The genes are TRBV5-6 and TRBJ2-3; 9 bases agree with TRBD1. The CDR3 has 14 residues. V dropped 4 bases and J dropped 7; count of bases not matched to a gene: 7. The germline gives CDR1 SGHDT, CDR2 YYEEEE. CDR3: CASSEGQGRHTQYF. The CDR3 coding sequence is TGTGCCAGCAGCGAGGGACAGGGTCGTCATACGCAGTATTTT.

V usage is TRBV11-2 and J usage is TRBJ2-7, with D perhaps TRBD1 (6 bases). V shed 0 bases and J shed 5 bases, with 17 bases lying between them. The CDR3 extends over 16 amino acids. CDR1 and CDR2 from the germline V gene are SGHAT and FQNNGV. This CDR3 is CASSLDLVQGYNEQYF. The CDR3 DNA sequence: TGTGCCAGCAGCTTAGATCTAGTACAGGGCTATAACGAGCAGTACTTC.

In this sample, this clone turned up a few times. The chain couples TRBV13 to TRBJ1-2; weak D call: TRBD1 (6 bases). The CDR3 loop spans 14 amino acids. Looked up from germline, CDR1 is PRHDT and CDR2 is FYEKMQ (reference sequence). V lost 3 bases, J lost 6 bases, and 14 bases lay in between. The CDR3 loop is CASSLLQGIHGYTF. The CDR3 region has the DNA TGTGCCAGCAGCTTGTTACAGGGAATCCATGGCTACACCTTC.